The 7 T cell receptor beta chains below were found in one sample sequenced in a study of ipilimumab plus nivolumab after autologous stem cell transplantation. Here immunoSEQ multiplex PCR was the method, and the copy in TCRdb shows in-frame clones only, minus some. The table includes several thousand clones, approximately 70% detected once. The source was PBMCs, collected in a trial of ipilimumab plus nivolumab as post-transplant consolidation. Receptors originate from a male donor with multiple myeloma.

This clone was seen once. The chain combines TRBV28 with TRBJ2-7, with 8 bases fitting TRBD2. The V segment lost 5 bases and the J segment 4 bases; nucleotides outside the gene matches: 10. Per the germline V gene, CDR1 is MDHEN and CDR2 is SYDVKM. The CDR3 has 15 amino acids. The CDR3 region is CASSPPGGARYEQYF. The CDR3 DNA reads as TGTGCCAGCAGTCCCCCGGGGGGGGCCCGGTACGAGCAGTACTTC.

The chain is built from TRBV4-3 and TRBJ2-5; maybe TRBD1 (6 bases). From germline, CDR1 is LGHNA and CDR2 YSLEER. The CDR3 consists of 16 residues. V lost 4 bases, J lost 0 bases, and 15 bases lay in between. The CDR3 bases are TGCGCCAGCAGCCTTTTGGACAGCGAGTACCAAGAGACCCAGTACTTC. This translates into CASSLLDSEYQETQYF.

This rearrangement joins TRBV27 to TRBJ2-5; D is possibly TRBD2 (6 bases). CDR1 is MNHEY and CDR2 is SMNVEV in the germline V gene (reference sequence). V gave up 2 bases and J gave up 2 bases, with 12 bases separating them. The length of the CDR3 is 15 residues. Here the CDR3 DNA reads TGTGCCAGCAGTTTAGGGGCGGGAAGACAAGAGACCCAGTACTTC. It yields the protein CASSLGAGRQETQYF.

CDR3 residues: CASSTWTGATEAFF. The CDR3 DNA is TGTGCCAGCAGCACATGGACAGGGGCCACTGAAGCTTTCTTT. The rearrangement uses TRBV5-6 and TRBJ1-1; 9 bases are shared with TRBD1. Germline lookup yields CDR1 SGHDT and CDR2 YYEEEE. The trim removed 4 bases at V and 4 bases at J, leaving 5 bases unmatched. The CDR3 sequence is 14 residues long. The variable domain in full, with the rest retrieved from reference TRBV5-6 and TRBJ1-1, is DAGVTQSPTHLIKTRGQQVTLRCSPKSGHDTVSWYQQALGQGPQFIFQYYEEEERQRGNFPDRFSGHQFPNYSSELNVNALLLGDSALYLCASSTWTGATEAFFGQGTRLTVV.

The rearrangement links TRBV5-1 to TRBJ2-7; TRBD1 aligns across 7 bases. This CDR3 has 15 amino acids. Trimming at V came to 0 bases and at J to 6 bases, leaving 9 bases not matched to a gene. Germline loops: CDR1 SGHRS, CDR2 YFSETQ. In nucleotides, the CDR3 is TGCGCCAGCAGCTTGGGTGACAGGGCCTCTGGCGAGCAGTACTTC. It is translated as CASSLGDRASGEQYF.

This clone was detected a few times. V gene TRBV5-4 combines with J gene TRBJ2-7, with D possibly matching TRBD2 (5 bases). Deletions cut 0 bases from V and 5 bases from J, with 15 bases between. This CDR3 is 15 amino acids long. Germline loops: CDR1 SGHNT, CDR2 YYREEE (reference sequence). CDR3 sequence (DNA): TGTGCCAGCAGCTTGGCCAGCCGCGGGCATGACGAGCAGTACTTC. The encoded protein is CASSLASRGHDEQYF.

Only a few counts were recorded for this clone. This chain links TRBV4-1 with TRBJ1-4; the match to TRBD1 covers 7 bases. CDR1 is MGHRA and CDR2 is YSYEKL in the germline V gene. The CDR3 covers 15 residues. V trimming: 4 bases; J trimming: 1 base; junction bases outside the gene matches: 3. The CDR3 DNA sequence: TGCGCCAGCAGCCCCTGGGACAGAACTAATGAAAAACTGTTTTTT. This encodes CASSPWDRTNEKLFF.